The 28 T cell receptor beta chains listed next were all sequenced from one sample in a study of cytomegalovirus exposure and HLA in healthy donors. The PCR ran on 60 Vbeta and 13 Jbeta primers. Sequencing was performed with immunoSEQ multiplex PCR; in TCRdb, only in-frame clones are kept and a portion is missing. The table includes 130,000 or so clones, about 78% detected once. The source material was PBMCs. The receptor set was obtained from a man aged 45-60 years in good health and CMV-seropositive.

The chain joins TRBV9 to TRBJ2-3; TRBD2 might be the D (6 bases). CDR1 and CDR2 from the germline V gene are SGDLS and YYNGEE. The V end lost 0 bases, the J end lost 1 base, and 6 bases lay between the germline ends. The CDR3 sequence is 14 residues long. CDR3 residues: CASSVVAGTDTQYF. The CDR3 DNA reads as TGTGCCAGCAGCGTAGTAGCGGGCACAGATACGCAGTATTTT.

To note about this clone: Additional DNA sequences in this sample encode the identical CDR3. For the CDR3, the DNA is TGTGCCAGCAGCCCCGTCCTAGGAGGGGGGGGACAAGAGACCCAGTACTTC. Protein: CASSPVLGGGGQETQYF. This chain uses TRBV28 with TRBJ2-5; D is possibly TRBD2 (7 bases). From germline, CDR1 is MDHEN and CDR2 SYDVKM. The CDR3 contains 17 residues. Trimming pared 6 bases from V and 2 bases from J, leaving 22 bases between.

The chain is built from TRBV4-2 and TRBJ1-5; 8 bases fit TRBD1. The germline CDR1 and CDR2 sequences are LGHNA and YNFKEQ. The junction had 13 bases not matched to a gene; V was cut back by 4 bases and J by 14 bases. The CDR3 loop spans 14 amino acids. The CDR3 nucleotides are TGTGCCAGCAGCCGTCCAAGACGACAGGGGCCGAAGCATTTT. It encodes CASSRPRRQGPKHF.

This chain connects TRBV5-4 to TRBJ2-1; D is possibly TRBD2 (6 bases). The CDR3 runs 15 residues. The V gene's germline CDR1 is SGHNT and CDR2 YYREEE (reference sequence). Trimming pared 2 bases from V and 6 bases from J, leaving 15 bases between. CDR3 sequence (DNA): TGTGCCAGCAGCTTATACGGGAGTGTATTCAATGAGCAGTTCTTC. Translated, it gives CASSLYGSVFNEQFF.

V and J are TRBV5-8 and TRBJ1-4, with TRBD1 matching 7 bases. J was trimmed by 5 bases and V by 2 bases; bases with no gene match: 6. Germline V CDR1 and CDR2: SGHTS, YDEGEE. CDR3 size: 15 residues. CDR3 in DNA: TGTGCCAGCAGCTTAGGACAGGCCATAAATGAAAAACTGTTTTTT. Translating it yields CASSLGQAINEKLFF.

The chain couples TRBV6-5 to TRBJ1-2; D unresolved. Between the trimmed V and J ends, which lost 0 bases and 4 bases, there was a span of 15 bases. Germline CDR1 and CDR2: MNHEY and SVGAGI. The CDR3 spans 16 residues. The CDR3 coding sequence is TGTGCCAGCAGTTACTCGGGCAGCAAAAAACCCTATGGCTACACCTTC. It translates to CASSYSGSKKPYGYTF.

This chain joins TRBV7-9 and TRBJ1-1; 8 bases match TRBD1. Losses at the gene ends were 5 bases for V and 3 bases for J; bases not matched to a gene: 8. The CDR3 is 15 residues long. Germline CDR1 is SEHNR and CDR2 is FQNEAQ (reference sequence). CDR3 region: CASSPDRGYYTEAFF. CDR3 DNA sequence: TGTGCCAGCAGCCCCGACAGGGGTTATTACACTGAAGCTTTCTTT.

The V gene is TRBV2, the J gene TRBJ2-3, with TRBD1 identical over 8 bases. CDR3 size: 15 residues. Germline V gene sequence: CDR1 SNHLY, CDR2 FYNNEI. Trimming removed 2 bases from V and 14 bases from J; junction bases left unmatched: 15. In DNA, the CDR3 is TGTGCCAGCAGTGAAATTGGCAGGGGGCTTGTAGGGATGTATTTT. Encoded protein: CASSEIGRGLVGMYF.

The rearrangement links TRBV7-6 to TRBJ2-2, with D maybe TRBD1 (5 bases). Germline loops: CDR1 SGHVS, CDR2 FNYEAQ. This CDR3 has 16 residues. Deletions cut 4 bases from V and 6 bases from J, with 18 bases between. CDR3 protein: CASSSSSRGIAGELFF. The DNA for the CDR3 is TGTGCCAGCAGCTCTTCCTCTAGGGGTATAGCCGGGGAGCTGTTTTTT.

The chain is built from TRBV6-5 and TRBJ2-2; 7 bases map to TRBD1. The V gene end was trimmed by 4 bases and the J gene end by 1 base; junction bases not matched to a gene: 3. The CDR3 sequence is 15 residues long. Germline loops: CDR1 MNHEY, CDR2 SVGAGI. The chain's CDR3 is CASSWRTGNTGELFF. In DNA, the CDR3 is TGTGCCAGCAGTTGGAGGACAGGGAACACCGGGGAGCTGTTTTTT.

The chain joins TRBV29-1 to TRBJ2-1; D is possibly TRBD2 (5 bases). CDR1 is SQVTM, CDR2 ANQGSEA, per germline. V lost 5 bases and J lost 0, with 11 bases in between. CDR3 size: 14 residues. CDR3 protein: CSVLRVSSYNEQFF. The CDR3 DNA reads as TGCAGCGTTTTGCGGGTTAGCTCCTACAATGAGCAGTTCTTC.

V and J are TRBV18 and TRBJ1-5, with TRBD1 as a possible D gene (6 bases). There are 16 residues in the CDR3. V gave up 4 bases and J gave up 3 bases, with 16 bases separating them. The germline V gene has CDR1 KGHSH and CDR2 LQKENI. The CDR3 coding sequence is TGTGCCAGCTCACGATACAGGGAATCGGACAATCAGCCCCAGCATTTT. It is translated as CASSRYRESDNQPQHF. Supplemented by reference TRBV18 and TRBJ1-5, the full variable domain reads NAGVMQNPRHLVRRRGQEARLRCSPMKGHSHVYWYRQLPEEGLKFMVYLQKENIIDESGMPKERFSAEFPKEGPSILRIQQVVRGDSAAYFCASSRYRESDNQPQHFGDGTRLSIL.

This clone was detected a few times. V usage is TRBV5-1 and J usage is TRBJ2-2; possibly TRBD1 for D (6 bases). V lost 4 bases and J 3 bases, leaving 13 bases between the germline ends. CDR3 length: 15 residues. The V gene's germline CDR1 is SGHRS and CDR2 YFSETQ. The DNA for the CDR3 is TGCGCCAGCAGCGAACACAGGGTGGACACCGGGGAGCTGTTTTTT. Protein: CASSEHRVDTGELFF.

The gene calls are TRBV27 and TRBJ1-6, with D uncertain. This CDR3 has 14 residues. CDR1 MNHEY and CDR2 SMNVEV come from the germline V gene (reference sequence). Between the trimmed V and J ends, which lost 3 bases and 9 bases, there was a span of 12 bases. Here the CDR3 DNA reads TGTGCCAGCAGTTTCCAACTGGCTAGTTCACCCCTCCACTTT. The encoded protein is CASSFQLASSPLHF.

The CDR3 protein is CASSLNGPGELFF. CDR3 nucleotides: TGTGCCAGCAGCTTGAATGGCCCCGGGGAGCTGTTTTTT. The chain uses TRBV5-4 and TRBJ2-2, with D hard to call. There are 13 residues in the CDR3. Germline CDR1 is SGHNT and CDR2 is YYREEE (reference sequence). Deletions cut 1 base from V and 6 bases from J, with 7 bases between. The complete variable domain, with remaining parts taken from reference TRBV5-4 and TRBJ2-2, reads ETGVTQSPTHLIKTRGQQVTLRCSSQSGHNTVSWYQQALGQGPQFIFQYYREEENGRGNFPPRFSGLQFPNYSSELNVNALELDDSALYLCASSLNGPGELFFGEGSRLTVL.

The gene calls are TRBV12-5 and TRBJ2-1; 9 bases are shared with TRBD2. The V and J ends lost 6 bases and 3 bases, in that order; junction bases with no gene match: 12. CDR1 and CDR2 (germline): LGHNT, FRNRAP. This CDR3 is 17 amino acids long. DNA for the CDR3: TGTGCTAGTGGCCCCGTGGTAGCGGGAGTCTTCTACAATGAGCAGTTCTTC. This translates into CASGPVVAGVFYNEQFF. The whole variable domain, filled in from reference TRBV12-5 and TRBJ2-1, reads DARVTQTPRHKVTEMGQEVTMRCQPILGHNTVFWYRQTMMQGLELLAYFRNRAPLDDSGMPKDRFSAEMPDATLATLKIQPSEPRDSAVYFCASGPVVAGVFYNEQFFGPGTRLTVL.

This clone was observed once. This chain uses TRBV29-1 with TRBJ2-7; 10 bases map to TRBD2. The junction had 10 bases not matched to a gene; V was cut back by 4 bases and J by 1 base. The germline V gene encodes CDR1 SQVTM and CDR2 ANQGSEA. The CDR3 consists of 16 residues. The CDR3: CSVADSGGSRSYEQYF. The CDR3 DNA is TGCAGCGTTGCGGATAGCGGGGGGTCGAGGTCCTACGAGCAGTACTTC.

The rearrangement uses TRBV19 and TRBJ2-3, with 9 bases matching TRBD2. V shed 2 bases, J shed 4 bases, and the junction held 7 bases outside the gene matches. This CDR3 comprises 16 residues. The V gene's germline CDR1 is LNHDA and CDR2 SQIVND (reference sequence). CDR3 in DNA: TGTGCCAGTAGTATACTTAGCGGGAGTTATCCAGATACGCAGTATTTT. It codes for CASSILSGSYPDTQYF.

The chain joins TRBV5-4 to TRBJ1-2; TRBD1 matches 7 bases. CDR1 and CDR2 from the germline V gene are SGHNT and YYREEE (reference sequence). Trimming took 0 bases from V and 0 from J; bases not matched to a gene: 2. The CDR3 is made up of 15 amino acids. CDR3 DNA: TGTGCCAGCAGCTTGGCAGGGGGAGCTAACTATGGCTACACCTTC. Translated, it gives CASSLAGGANYGYTF.

The rearrangement links TRBV5-1 to TRBJ2-1; 9 nucleotides line up with TRBD2. The CDR3 extends over 15 amino acids. The germline V gene encodes CDR1 SGHRS and CDR2 YFSETQ. V shed 5 bases and J 0 bases; nucleotides not matched to a gene: 3. DNA for the CDR3: TGCGCCAGCAGTGATAGCGGGAGCTCCTACAATGAGCAGTTCTTC. This encodes CASSDSGSSYNEQFF.

This clone has only one observation. V is TRBV10-3 and J is TRBJ1-2, with TRBD1 identical over 10 bases. The V segment lost 7 bases and the J segment 4 bases; nucleotides outside the gene matches: 6. The germline V gene has CDR1 ENHRY and CDR2 SYGVKD. The CDR3 is made up of 14 amino acids. The CDR3 is CAIKDRGEVYGYTF. CDR3 nucleotides: TGTGCCATCAAGGACAGGGGGGAGGTCTATGGCTACACCTTC.

The chain couples TRBV5-4 to TRBJ1-1; 8 positions match TRBD1. In germline, CDR1 is SGHNT, CDR2 YYREEE (reference sequence). The ends lost 4 bases at V and 0 bases at J; junction bases unmatched: 5. This CDR3 contains 15 residues. CDR3 nucleotide sequence: TGTGCCAGCAGCACCATGGGACAGGTGAACACTGAAGCTTTCTTT. It specifies CASSTMGQVNTEAFF. Full variable domain (remainder filled in from reference TRBV5-4 and TRBJ1-1): ETGVTQSPTHLIKTRGQQVTLRCSSQSGHNTVSWYQQALGQGPQFIFQYYREEENGRGNFPPRFSGLQFPNYSSELNVNALELDDSALYLCASSTMGQVNTEAFFGQGTRLTVV.

CDR3 amino acids: CASSEEGGPHEQYF. In nucleotides, the CDR3 is TGTGCCAGCAGTGAAGAGGGGGGGCCACACGAGCAGTACTTC. The gene calls are TRBV2 and TRBJ2-7; possibly TRBD2 for D (7 bases). The germline V gene has CDR1 SNHLY and CDR2 FYNNEI. The CDR3 has 14 amino acids. Trimming removed 1 base at V and 5 bases at J, with 12 bases between.

The rearrangement links TRBV6-5 to TRBJ1-4; maybe TRBD1 (6 bases). Trimming cost V 8 bases and J 3 bases, with 10 bases left between them. Germline lookup yields CDR1 MNHEY and CDR2 SVGAGI. The CDR3 sequence is 13 residues long. CDR3 sequence (DNA): TGTGCCAGCCGGCAGGGGTCTAATGAAAAACTGTTTTTT. Its protein is CASRQGSNEKLFF.

The chain employs TRBV4-1 and TRBJ1-1; 10 bases fit TRBD1. V was pared by 3 bases and J by 11 bases, with 9 bases of the junction left unmatched. Germline values: CDR1 MGHRA, CDR2 YSYEKL. CDR3 length: 14 amino acids. CDR3 DNA sequence: TGCGCCAGCAGCCAGACAGGGGGCCTGGGGAGGGCTTTCTTT. It codes for CASSQTGGLGRAFF.

In the case of this clone: The same CDR3 arises from other DNA sequences in this sample as well. This chain joins TRBV19 and TRBJ1-1; 7 positions agree with TRBD1. CDR3 length: 13 residues. Germline lookup yields CDR1 LNHDA and CDR2 SQIVND (reference sequence). V was pared by 1 base and J by 5 bases, with 1 base of the junction left unmatched. CDR3: CASSIGRGTEAFF. The CDR3 nucleotides read TGTGCCAGTAGTATAGGCAGGGGGACTGAAGCTTTCTTT.

This chain connects TRBV19 to TRBJ1-4; possible D gene TRBD1, 5 bases. V lost 8 bases and J 10 bases, leaving 29 bases between the germline ends. Germline loops: CDR1 LNHDA, CDR2 SQIVND (reference sequence). The CDR3 runs to 17 residues. For the CDR3, the DNA is TGTGCCAGTCAAGGGAGGGGTATGACCGCCAACCCGTCAAAACTGTTTTTT. Translation gives CASQGRGMTANPSKLFF. The entire variable domain, with the rest obtained from reference TRBV19 and TRBJ1-4, is as follows: DGGITQSPKYLFRKEGQNVTLSCEQNLNHDAMYWYRQDPGQGLRLIYYSQIVNDFQKGDIAEGYSVSREKKESFPLTVTSAQKNPTAFYLCASQGRGMTANPSKLFFGSGTQLSVL.

The V and J genes are TRBV14 and TRBJ1-1; D gene unclear. Trimming removed 3 bases from V and 2 bases from J, with 13 bases in between. The CDR3 has 15 amino acids. From germline, CDR1 is SGHDN and CDR2 FVKESK. CDR3 in DNA: TGTGCCAGCAGCCAGCTTGACACGATAAACACTGAAGCTTTCTTT. This codes for CASSQLDTINTEAFF. Filled out from reference TRBV14 and TRBJ1-1, the complete variable domain reads EAGVTQFPSHSVIEKGQTVTLRCDPISGHDNLYWYRRVMGKEIKFLLHFVKESKQDESGMPNNRFLAERTGGTYSTLKVQPAELEDSGVYFCASSQLDTINTEAFFGQGTRLTVV.